One sample yielded the 27 T cell receptor beta chains listed below, sequenced in a study of T cell responses to AZD1222 COVID-19 vaccine (dated by TCRdb to the early 2020s). The time point tag for this specimen amounts to: baseline before first vaccination. Libraries were made using the immunoSEQ multiplex PCR assay. TCRdb mirrors the immuneACCESS table, restricted to in-frame sequences. Some clones are absent from its copies; in checked studies, under half trace to an unresolved V gene, and the reason for the others is unknown. Recorded for this sample are 100,000 to 150,000 clones; 70% to 90% of them occurred a single time. 4.2% of the sample rests with the top ten. Source: peripheral blood, taken on day 0 of AZD1222 vaccination. Receptors were obtained from an adult in good health.

This clone was seen a single time. The chain employs TRBV5-6 and TRBJ1-4; possible D gene TRBD1, 6 bases. Germline assignment: CDR1 SGHDT and CDR2 YYEEEE. V lost 7 bases and J 5 bases, leaving 18 bases between the germline ends. The CDR3 is made up of 15 amino acids. CDR3 in amino acids: CASGIGRGHNEKLFF. DNA of the CDR3: TGTGCCAGCGGAATAGGTCGGGGACACAATGAAAAACTGTTTTTT.

In DNA form, the CDR3 reads TGCGCCAGCAGCTTAGGAGGGGCTGGAACAGATACGCAGTATTTT. Translated, it gives CASSLGGAGTDTQYF. This sequence joins TRBV5-1 and TRBJ2-3, with D maybe TRBD2 (6 bases). V gave up 2 bases and J gave up 3 bases, with 13 bases separating them. This CDR3 region has 15 residues. Germline CDR1 is SGHRS and CDR2 is YFSETQ.

The J gene is TRBJ2-2, the V gene TRBV15; D uncertain. V dropped 7 bases and J dropped 6 bases, with 18 bases sitting between them. This CDR3 has 15 amino acids. Germline V gene data show CDR1 as LNHNV and CDR2 as YYDKDF (reference sequence). The DNA of the CDR3 is TGTGCCACCACCCTGGGTGGGCTGGGTTCCGGGGAGCTGTTTTTT. It is translated as CATTLGGLGSGELFF.

CDR3 DNA: TGTGCCAGCCGGGACAGGGGACGACCCGGGGAGCTGTTTTTT. This translates into CASRDRGRPGELFF. The rearrangement links TRBV28 to TRBJ2-2; 10 bases line up with TRBD1. Germline CDR1 and CDR2: MDHEN and SYDVKM. The CDR3 has 14 residues. The V gene end was trimmed by 8 bases and the J gene end by 6 bases; junction bases not matched to a gene: 6.

This clone was observed a few times. V usage is TRBV19 and J usage is TRBJ2-2; D remains ambiguous. The CDR3 covers 12 residues. Per germline, CDR1 LNHDA and CDR2 SQIVND (reference sequence). Trimming stripped 4 bases from V and 9 bases from J, with 9 bases between. The CDR3 region is CASSTQLRELFF. CDR3 sequence (DNA): TGTGCCAGTAGTACTCAGTTGCGGGAGCTGTTTTTT.

A single count supports this clone. V and J are TRBV18 and TRBJ2-5; D gene unclear. Between the trimmed V and J ends, which lost 3 bases and 1 base, there was a span of 9 bases. Germline V CDR1 and CDR2: KGHSH, LQKENI. CDR3 length equals 14 residues. The CDR3 bases are TGTGCCAGCTCACCGATGGACCTCCAAGAGACCCAGTACTTC. Its protein is CASSPMDLQETQYF. The variable domain in full, with the rest retrieved from reference TRBV18 and TRBJ2-5, is NAGVMQNPRHLVRRRGQEARLRCSPMKGHSHVYWYRQLPEEGLKFMVYLQKENIIDESGMPKERFSAEFPKEGPSILRIQQVVRGDSAAYFCASSPMDLQETQYFGPGTRLLVL.

The rearrangement joins TRBV7-2 to TRBJ1-4; D might be TRBD1 (5 bases). The CDR3 is made up of 13 amino acids. Trimming removed 6 bases at V and 7 bases at J, with 12 bases between. Germline V CDR1 and CDR2: SGHTA, FQGNSA. The CDR3 nucleotides are TGTGCCAGCAGGTCAGGGTGGGCTGAAAAACTGTTTTTT. It specifies CASRSGWAEKLFF.

The CDR3 is CASSQAGQGGNTEAFF. CDR3 nucleotides: TGTGCCAGCAGCCAAGCCGGACAGGGAGGGAACACTGAAGCTTTCTTT. This chain joins TRBV4-2 and TRBJ1-1, with 8 nucleotides matching TRBD1. With V trimmed by 1 base and J by 1 base, 5 bases remained unmatched. The CDR3 runs 16 residues. The germline V gene has CDR1 LGHNA and CDR2 YNFKEQ.

This chain links TRBV6-5 with TRBJ2-7; 9 nucleotides align to TRBD2. The CDR3 covers 15 residues. Germline loops: CDR1 MNHEY, CDR2 SVGAGI. V was pared by 5 bases and J by 0 bases, with 5 bases of the junction left unmatched. This CDR3 reads CASSKIAGASYEQYF. CDR3 DNA: TGTGCCAGCAGTAAAATAGCGGGGGCCTCCTACGAGCAGTACTTC.

The chain is built from TRBV28 and TRBJ1-3; possible D gene TRBD1, 5 bases. V shed 7 bases and J shed 2 bases, with 12 bases lying between them. The germline gives CDR1 MDHEN, CDR2 SYDVKM. The CDR3 covers 14 residues. CDR3 DNA: TGTGCCAGCACCGACCAGGGAACTGGAAACACCATATATTTT. This codes for CASTDQGTGNTIYF.

The V gene is TRBV7-2, the J gene TRBJ1-2, with D unclear. This CDR3 has 14 amino acids. Trimming pared 3 bases from V and 7 bases from J, leaving 15 bases between. Looked up from germline, CDR1 is SGHTA and CDR2 is FQGNSA. DNA for the CDR3: TGTGCCAGCAGCTTTACTGGGGTTGTTCGTGGCTACACCTTC. Translation: CASSFTGVVRGYTF.

The J gene is TRBJ2-3, the V gene TRBV5-3; 8 bases agree with TRBD2. TRBV5-3 belongs to the ORF category, with a function that is uncertain. The CDR3 runs 19 residues. J gave up 6 bases and V 1 base, and 19 bases lay outside the gene matches. This CDR3 reads CARSLHRYPSGRMDDTQYF. The CDR3 DNA reads as TGTGCCAGAAGCTTGCACAGGTACCCCAGCGGGAGAATGGATGATACGCAGTATTTT.

The rearrangement uses TRBV20-1 and TRBJ2-7, with TRBD2 matching over 7 bases. The CDR3 spans 11 residues. V lost 6 bases and J lost 5; bases outside the gene matches: 4. Germline assignment: CDR1 DFQATT and CDR2 SNEGSKA (reference sequence). CDR3 DNA: TGCAGTGCGCGGGAGTTAGACGAGCAGTACTTC. This gives the protein CSARELDEQYF.

The chain carries TRBV6-5 and TRBJ2-1; 10 bases map to TRBD1. The J segment lost 8 bases and the V segment lost 7 bases, leaving 8 bases of the junction unmatched. The CDR3 has 14 amino acids. From germline, CDR1 is MNHEY and CDR2 SVGAGI. In DNA, the CDR3 is TGTGCCAGCAACTGGGACAGGGGAGTCGATGAGCAGTTCTTC. Its protein product is CASNWDRGVDEQFF.

This clone occurred once. The V call is TRBV6-2 or TRBV6-3, the J call TRBJ2-3; D is uncertain. The CDR3 loop spans 13 amino acids. CDR1 MNHEY and CDR2 SVGEGT come from the germline V gene. V lost 4 bases and J 1 base, leaving 6 bases between the germline ends. The CDR3 DNA is TGTGCCAGCAGTTCGACCCGCACAGATACGCAGTATTTT. It specifies CASSSTRTDTQYF.

This chain links TRBV5-1 with TRBJ2-5, with TRBD1 identical over 7 bases. Per the germline V gene, CDR1 is SGHRS and CDR2 is YFSETQ. This CDR3 region has 12 residues. J lost 5 bases, V lost 4 bases, and 2 bases had no gene match. CDR3 DNA sequence: TGCGCCAGCAGCACGGACAGGGAGACCCAGTACTTC. Amino acids: CASSTDRETQYF.

The V call is TRBV20-1, the J call TRBJ1-2; D unresolved. From germline, CDR1 is DFQATT and CDR2 SNEGSKA (reference sequence). This CDR3 is 15 amino acids long. Trimming removed 3 bases at V and 4 bases at J, with 18 bases between. CDR3 loop: CSASSGAPSTYGYTF. Here the CDR3 DNA reads TGCAGTGCTAGTAGCGGAGCCCCTTCGACCTATGGCTACACCTTC.

The V and J genes are TRBV18 and TRBJ2-1; possible D gene TRBD2, 7 bases. Trimming took 1 base from V and 3 from J, leaving 13 bases between them. This CDR3 is 16 amino acids long. CDR1 and CDR2 from the germline V gene are KGHSH and LQKENI. CDR3 residues: CASSPRGGVGYNEQFF. CDR3 coding DNA: TGTGCCAGCTCACCACGCGGGGGCGTGGGCTACAATGAGCAGTTCTTC.

This chain links TRBV28 with TRBJ1-4, with D possibly TRBD1 on 5 matching bases. The CDR3 length is 15 residues. V gave up 2 bases and J gave up 5 bases, with 12 bases separating them. CDR1 MDHEN and CDR2 SYDVKM come from the germline V gene. CDR3 DNA: TGTGCCAGCAGTTTACCTGCAGGGAGAAATGAAAAACTGTTTTTT. Encoded protein: CASSLPAGRNEKLFF.

Only a few counts were recorded for this clone. V usage is TRBV7-3 and J usage is TRBJ1-1, with a tentative D call TRBD1 (5 bases). This CDR3 contains 13 residues. From germline, CDR1 is SGHTA and CDR2 FQGTGA. Trimming pared 3 bases from V and 1 base from J, leaving 6 bases between. In DNA form, the CDR3 reads TGTGCCAGCAGCTTCGGGGGGAACACTGAAGCTTTCTTT. Its protein product is CASSFGGNTEAFF.

The chain couples TRBV7-2 to TRBJ2-3; TRBD2 matches at 10 bases. V shed 6 bases and J 2 bases; nucleotides not matched to a gene: 5. This CDR3 is built from 15 residues. The V gene's germline CDR1 is SGHTA and CDR2 FQGNSA. DNA for the CDR3: TGTGCCAGCAGGGTACTAGCGGGGCTCACAGATACGCAGTATTTT. Residues: CASRVLAGLTDTQYF.

The CDR3 loop reads CASSILYNEQFF. CDR3 in DNA: TGTGCCAGTAGTATTCTTTACAATGAGCAGTTCTTC. The V call is TRBV19, the J call TRBJ2-1; D gene unclear. Germline values: CDR1 LNHDA, CDR2 SQIVND (reference sequence). The CDR3 consists of 12 residues. V lost 3 bases and J 4 bases, leaving 4 bases between the germline ends.

Written as DNA, the CDR3 is TGTGCCAGCTCACCAGTGGCAGGAGATAGCAATCAGCCCCAGCATTTT. The encoded protein is CASSPVAGDSNQPQHF. V gene TRBV18 combines with J gene TRBJ1-5; D is uncertain. CDR3 length: 16 residues. CDR1 KGHSH and CDR2 LQKENI come from the germline V gene. Trimming took 2 bases from V and 0 from J, leaving 11 bases between them.

The chain couples TRBV6-5 to TRBJ2-7; possible D gene TRBD1, 5 bases. Germline V gene sequence: CDR1 MNHEY, CDR2 SVGAGI. The CDR3 sequence is 13 residues long. Trimming cost V 10 bases and J 3 bases, with 16 bases left between them. The CDR3 DNA reads as TGTGCCACCGTGAGCCGGACACTCTACGAGCAGTACTTC. Translated, it gives CATVSRTLYEQYF.

The chain carries TRBV2 and TRBJ2-1, with D maybe TRBD2 (6 bases). The CDR3 is 18 amino acids. The germline V gene encodes CDR1 SNHLY and CDR2 FYNNEI. V was trimmed by 8 bases and J by 0 bases, leaving 23 bases between them. The CDR3 reads CASGQPGLAPSSYNEQFF. As DNA, the CDR3 is TGTGCCAGCGGGCAACCGGGGCTAGCGCCTAGCTCCTACAATGAGCAGTTCTTC. Combining the CDR3 with reference TRBV2 and TRBJ2-1 gives the whole variable domain EPEVTQTPSHQVTQMGQEVILRCVPISNHLYFYWYRQILGQKVEFLVSFYNNEISEKSEIFDDQFSVERPDGSNFTLKIRSTKLEDSAMYFCASGQPGLAPSSYNEQFFGPGTRLTVL.

This clone was recorded a few times. V is TRBV24-1 and J is TRBJ1-1; 8 nucleotides align to TRBD1. Germline values: CDR1 KGHDR, CDR2 SFDVKD. Trimming cost V 9 bases and J 0 bases; bases outside gene matches: 5. The length of the CDR3 is 14 residues. The CDR3 region is CATQAGGMNTEAFF. The CDR3 DNA reads as TGTGCCACCCAGGCAGGGGGCATGAACACTGAAGCTTTCTTT.

This clone was seen just once. V is TRBV11-2 and J is TRBJ2-5, with 13 bases that match TRBD2. This CDR3 contains 17 residues. Germline lookup yields CDR1 SGHAT and CDR2 FQNNGV. With V trimmed by 2 bases and J by 2 bases, 5 bases remained unmatched. The CDR3 protein is CASSLLGTSGAQETQYF. For the CDR3, the DNA is TGTGCCAGCAGCTTATTGGGGACTAGCGGGGCTCAAGAGACCCAGTACTTC.